This T cell receptor (beta chain) was recorded in a study of cytomegalovirus exposure and HLA in healthy donors. The PCR had 60 Vbeta and 13 Jbeta primers. Sequenced by immunoSEQ multiplex PCR; TCRdb stores in-frame clones only, minus some. The repertoire consists of under 200,000 clones, with around 80% occurring once and the leading ten covering roughly 6.3%. Trimming took off 4 bases at V and 3 bases at J, with 4 bases between the two ends. The germline V gene has CDR1 MGHDK and CDR2 SYGVNS. This CDR3 is built from 11 residues. Sequencing was carried out using PBMCs. V is TRBV25-1 and J is TRBJ2-7; D is unresolved. The origin of this receptor is a male donor in good health and CMV-seropositive. The CDR3 sequence is CASSAGYEQYF. The CDR3, as DNA: TGTGCCAGCAGTGCAGGCTACGAGCAGTACTTC.